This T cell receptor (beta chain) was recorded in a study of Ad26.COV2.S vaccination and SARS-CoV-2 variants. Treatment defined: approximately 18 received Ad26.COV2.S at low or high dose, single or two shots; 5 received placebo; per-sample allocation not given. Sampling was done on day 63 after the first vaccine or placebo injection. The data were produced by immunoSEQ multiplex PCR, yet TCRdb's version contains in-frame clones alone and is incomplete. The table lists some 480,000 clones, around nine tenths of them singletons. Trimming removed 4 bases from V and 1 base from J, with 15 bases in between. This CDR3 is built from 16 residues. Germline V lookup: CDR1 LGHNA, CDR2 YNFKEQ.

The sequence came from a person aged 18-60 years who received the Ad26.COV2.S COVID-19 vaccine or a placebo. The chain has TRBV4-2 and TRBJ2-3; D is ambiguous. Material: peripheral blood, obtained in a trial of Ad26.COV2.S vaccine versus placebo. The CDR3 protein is CASSPQRDAGTDTQYF. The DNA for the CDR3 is TGTGCCAGCAGCCCCCAAAGGGATGCGGGCACAGATACGCAGTATTTT.